The source of this T cell receptor (beta chain) is a study of high-grade serous ovarian cancer treatment subgroups. Tumor samples were taken before definitive surgery or chemotherapy. Findings of the study overall: Repertoire similarity ranged roughly 0.1 to 0.85 between tumors of one patient. TCR clonal relatedness correlated positively with neoantigen level.

Here immunoSEQ multiplex PCR was the method, and the copy in TCRdb shows in-frame clones only, minus some. The sample holds roughly 10,000 clones, approximately 91% seen once. In its sample, this clone was seen a few times. Its cognate antigen is unknown. The CDR3 sequence is 8 residues long. V was cut by 8 bases and J by 15 bases, with 8 bases left in between. The V gene's germline CDR1 is SNHLY and CDR2 FYNNEI. The receptor was derived from a human donor with high-grade serous ovarian cancer. The chain is built from TRBV2 and TRBJ2-4, with D perhaps TRBD2 (5 bases). Sequenced input: tumor tissue. As DNA, the CDR3 is TGTGCCAGCTTTCGGGGGTACTTC. Translating it yields CASFRGYF.